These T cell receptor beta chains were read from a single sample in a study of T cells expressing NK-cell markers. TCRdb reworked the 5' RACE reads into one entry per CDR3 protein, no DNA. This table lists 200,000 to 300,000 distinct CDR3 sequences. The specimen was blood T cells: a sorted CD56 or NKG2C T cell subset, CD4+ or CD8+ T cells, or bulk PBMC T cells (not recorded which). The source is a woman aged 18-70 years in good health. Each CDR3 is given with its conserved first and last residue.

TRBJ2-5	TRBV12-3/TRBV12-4	CASRREYQETQYF
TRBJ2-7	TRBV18	CASSGTGVDEQYF
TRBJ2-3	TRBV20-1	CSARGTGGADTQYF
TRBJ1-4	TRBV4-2	CASSQRDTGEKLFF
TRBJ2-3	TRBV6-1	CASSHLMGSDTQYF
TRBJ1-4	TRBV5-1	CASSLAGSIGKLFF
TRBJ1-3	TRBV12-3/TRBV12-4	CASRVAGGFGNTIYF
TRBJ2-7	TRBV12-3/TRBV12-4	CASSFDGGSEQYF
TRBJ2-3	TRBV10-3	CAISERASGRLTDTQYF
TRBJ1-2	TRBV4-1	CASSRGSGYGYTF
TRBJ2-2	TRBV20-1	CSARAGGDVTGELFF